This T cell receptor (beta chain) was found in a study of T cell responses to AZD1222 COVID-19 vaccine. Repertoires were generated with immunoSEQ multiplex PCR, while TCRdb's copy carries only in-frame clones and drops some. The sample lists fewer than 110,000 clones, around nine tenths occurring once. V was clipped by 3 bases and J by 7 bases; unmatched bases: 14. Germline values: CDR1 SGHNT, CDR2 YYREEE (reference sequence). The CDR3 spans 17 residues. Sequencing used peripheral blood, obtained on day 0 of AZD1222 vaccination. The sequence derives from an adult in good health. The chain joins TRBV5-4 to TRBJ2-2, with TRBD1 identical over 8 bases. DNA of the CDR3: TGTGCCAGCAGCTATCTAGCAGGGGGCGGATTCGGCGGGGAGCTGTTTTTT. Translated, it gives CASSYLAGGGFGGELFF.